The 24 T cell receptor beta chains below come from one sample, sequenced in a study of blood T cell repertoires in COVID-19. Here immunoSEQ multiplex PCR was the method, and the copy in TCRdb shows in-frame clones only, minus some. The sample has under 150,000 clones; 70% to 85% are singletons. The sample consisted of peripheral blood. The source is a man aged 60-69 years with acute or convalescent COVID-19.

V usage is TRBV28 and J usage is TRBJ2-7, with a weak D call TRBD1 (6 bases). CDR3 size: 13 residues. The germline V gene encodes CDR1 MDHEN and CDR2 SYDVKM. V dropped 7 bases and J dropped 5 bases, with 15 bases sitting between them. CDR3 sequence reads: CASNFQGNDEQYF. Here the CDR3 DNA reads TGTGCCAGCAATTTCCAGGGGAACGACGAGCAGTACTTC.

This clone was observed once. The V gene is TRBV9, the J gene TRBJ1-1; weak D call: TRBD1 (6 bases). The CDR3 is 15 amino acids. The germline V gene has CDR1 SGDLS and CDR2 YYNGEE. V was pared by 0 bases and J by 5 bases, with 14 bases between. CDR3 amino acids: CASSVGGQGNTEAFF. Here the CDR3 DNA reads TGTGCCAGCAGCGTAGGGGGGCAGGGTAATACTGAAGCTTTCTTT.

The chain is built from TRBV6-6 and TRBJ1-5; 7 bases agree with TRBD1. CDR1 and CDR2 (germline): MNHNY, SVGAGI (reference sequence). V gave up 7 bases and J gave up 2 bases; unmatched junction bases: 8. This CDR3 has 15 amino acids. CDR3 sequence reads: CASITGEAGNQPQHF. The CDR3 DNA follows: TGTGCCAGCATTACAGGGGAGGCTGGCAATCAGCCCCAGCATTTT.

The chain couples TRBV6-5 to TRBJ1-1; no clear D gene. Trimming left V 7 bases short and J 1 base short, with 10 bases between. This CDR3 is 13 amino acids long. Germline values: CDR1 MNHEY, CDR2 SVGAGI. The CDR3 is CASTSNSNTEAFF. For the CDR3, the DNA is TGTGCCAGCACCTCGAACTCGAACACTGAAGCTTTCTTT.

The chain is built from TRBV27 and TRBJ1-3; TRBD1 matches at 7 bases. V was pared by 5 bases and J by 4 bases, with 5 bases of the junction left unmatched. Germline CDR1 MNHEY, CDR2 SMNVEV (reference sequence). CDR3 length equals 14 residues. CDR3 sequence reads: CASSLRQGGNTIYF. In nucleotides, the CDR3 is TGTGCCAGCAGTCTGCGACAGGGCGGAAACACCATATATTTT.

The rearrangement uses TRBV19 and TRBJ2-1; 8 bases line up with TRBD1. The V gene end was trimmed by 6 bases and the J gene end by 8 bases; junction bases not matched to a gene: 9. The germline V gene has CDR1 LNHDA and CDR2 SQIVND (reference sequence). The CDR3 consists of 14 residues. CDR3 sequence reads: CASRSGTGIYEQFF. The CDR3 DNA reads TGTGCCAGTAGATCCGGGACAGGAATTTATGAGCAGTTCTTC.

The rearrangement joins TRBV5-1 to TRBJ2-7; 7 nucleotides align to TRBD2. The CDR3 contains 14 residues. Germline loops: CDR1 SGHRS, CDR2 YFSETQ. Losses at the gene ends were 0 bases for V and 5 bases for J; bases not matched to a gene: 5. CDR3: CASSLEWGGHEQYF. DNA of the CDR3: TGCGCCAGCAGCTTGGAATGGGGGGGACACGAGCAGTACTTC. The full variable domain, completed using reference TRBV5-1 and TRBJ2-7, is KAGVTQTPRYLIKTRGQQVTLSCSPISGHRSVSWYQQTPGQGLQFLFEYFSETQRNKGNFPGRFSGRQFSNSRSEMNVSTLELGDSALYLCASSLEWGGHEQYFGPGTRLTVT.

The chain joins TRBV12-3 or TRBV12-4 to TRBJ1-1; D gene ambiguous. Deletions cut 3 bases from V and 4 bases from J, with 6 bases between. This CDR3 has 12 residues. CDR3 loop: CASSFSGTEAFF. Here the CDR3 DNA reads TGTGCCAGCAGTTTTTCAGGCACTGAAGCTTTCTTT.

The CDR3 spells CASSLLRDSLMNTEAFF. The CDR3 region has the DNA TGTGCCAGCAGTCTCCTCCGGGACAGCCTTATGAACACTGAAGCTTTCTTT. V usage is TRBV6-6 and J usage is TRBJ1-1, with 7 bases fitting TRBD1. The junction had 12 bases not matched to a gene; V was cut back by 5 bases and J by 0 bases. The CDR3 runs to 17 residues. The germline CDR1 and CDR2 sequences are MNHNY and SVGAGI (reference sequence).

This sequence joins TRBV15 and TRBJ2-1; D might be TRBD1 (5 bases). The CDR3 sequence is 13 residues long. Germline CDR1 is LNHNV and CDR2 is YYDKDF (reference sequence). V lost 3 bases to trimming and J lost 15 bases, with 18 bases between them. CDR3 in amino acids: CATSREMGRPGFF. The CDR3 coding sequence is TGTGCCACCAGCAGGGAGATGGGGCGCCCCGGGTTCTTC.

The V gene is TRBV19, the J gene TRBJ1-6; D might be TRBD1 (5 bases). Per the germline V gene, CDR1 is LNHDA and CDR2 is SQIVND (reference sequence). Trimming took 2 bases from V and 6 from J, leaving 8 bases between them. The CDR3 has 14 amino acids. CDR3 DNA sequence: TGTGCCAGTAGTATACAGGGCGTTAATTCACCCCTCCACTTT. Amino acids: CASSIQGVNSPLHF.

The J gene is TRBJ2-3, the V gene TRBV2, with D possibly matching TRBD2 (6 bases). V was clipped by 11 bases and J by 0 bases, with 12 bases between them. This CDR3 is 13 amino acids long. Looked up from germline, CDR1 is SNHLY and CDR2 is FYNNEI. The CDR3 region is CAGKGLSTDTQYF. For the CDR3, the DNA is TGTGCCGGTAAGGGACTGAGCACAGATACGCAGTATTTT.

CDR3 region: CASSVVLGGELFF. The CDR3 nucleotides are TGTGCCAGCAGCGTAGTTCTCGGCGGGGAGCTGTTTTTT. The chain combines TRBV9 with TRBJ2-2; D call uncertain. V gave up 0 bases and J gave up 7 bases, with 7 bases separating them. This CDR3 has 13 residues. Germline assignment: CDR1 SGDLS and CDR2 YYNGEE.

This clone has just one count. The rearrangement joins TRBV27 to TRBJ2-7, with D perhaps matching TRBD1 (6 bases). The germline V and J ends were trimmed by 2 bases and 2 bases, with 7 bases remaining between them. CDR1 and CDR2 from the germline V gene are MNHEY and SMNVEV (reference sequence). CDR3 size: 13 residues. CDR3 DNA sequence: TGTGCCAGCAGTTTAACAGGGACCTACGAGCAGTACTTC. Amino acid sequence: CASSLTGTYEQYF.

The chain is built from TRBV3-1 (or the pseudogene TRBV3-2) and TRBJ2-5; 11 bases are shared with TRBD2. CDR3 size: 16 residues. J gave up 5 bases and V 1 base, and 6 bases lay outside the gene matches. Germline V gene lookup returns CDR1 LGHDT and CDR2 YNNKEL (reference sequence). The CDR3 nucleotides are TGTGCCAGCAGCCAAGTAGCGGGAGGGCCGGATGAGACCCAGTACTTC. Its protein is CASSQVAGGPDETQYF.

This chain uses TRBV6-5 with TRBJ1-6; 8 bases fit TRBD1. Germline loops: CDR1 MNHEY, CDR2 SVGAGI. The CDR3 loop spans 13 amino acids. V lost 5 bases to trimming and J lost 10 bases; unmatched junction nucleotides: 4. As DNA, the CDR3 is TGTGCCAGCAGTACAGGGGGTGAATCACCCCTCCACTTT. It translates to CASSTGGESPLHF.

This clone is a singleton in its sample. This chain links TRBV2 with TRBJ1-1, with 10 positions matching TRBD1. Per the germline V gene, CDR1 is SNHLY and CDR2 is FYNNEI. V dropped 4 bases and J dropped 8; count of bases not matched to a gene: 10. The CDR3 has 15 residues. CDR3 coding DNA: TGTGCCAGCAGTGCAGGTCCCGGGACAGGGGAGGAAGCTTTCTTT. Encoded protein: CASSAGPGTGEEAFF.

The chain recombines TRBV6-4 with TRBJ2-6, with 8 bases matching TRBD1. Germline V gene sequence: CDR1 MRHNA, CDR2 SNTAGT. Unmatched junction bases numbered 1, after V lost 3 bases and J lost 3 bases. The CDR3 consists of 15 residues. CDR3 sequence reads: CASSEQGGGANVLTF. CDR3 bases: TGTGCCAGCAGTGAACAGGGGGGTGGGGCCAACGTCCTGACTTTC.

The chain combines TRBV10-2 with TRBJ1-3; D is perhaps TRBD1 (6 bases). Between the trimmed V and J ends, which lost 3 bases and 6 bases, there was a span of 9 bases. CDR3 length: 13 amino acids. Germline loops: CDR1 WSHSY, CDR2 SAAADI. The CDR3 DNA follows: TGCGCCAGCAGTGAAGGGGGGGAAAACACCATATATTTT. Amino acid sequence: CASSEGGENTIYF.

This clone was observed once. The chain couples TRBV5-1 to TRBJ2-2; perhaps TRBD1 as D (7 bases). The germline gives CDR1 SGHRS, CDR2 YFSETQ. Trimming shortened V by 9 bases and J by 4 bases, and 19 bases separated the two germline ends. The CDR3 length is 15 residues. CDR3 DNA sequence: TGCGCCACAGCGCGGGACAGACGAACCACCGGGGAGCTGTTTTTT. This sequence encodes CATARDRRTTGELFF.

The chain links TRBV24-1 to TRBJ2-3, with 9 nucleotides matching TRBD2. Germline V gene data show CDR1 as KGHDR and CDR2 as SFDVKD. The V and J ends lost 3 bases and 5 bases, in that order; junction bases with no gene match: 14. The CDR3 sequence is 18 residues long. The CDR3 nucleotides are TGTGCCACCAGTGATCCCACTCCATCTAGCGGGGCCTTAGATACGCAGTATTTT. It codes for CATSDPTPSSGALDTQYF.

The chain combines TRBV27 with TRBJ1-5; D is perhaps TRBD1 (6 bases). The length of the CDR3 is 15 residues. In germline, CDR1 is MNHEY, CDR2 SMNVEV (reference sequence). The ends were cut back, 0 bases at V and 7 bases at J, with 13 bases in the middle. Written as DNA, the CDR3 is TGTGCCAGCAGTTTATCTCCAGGGAGGGGGCAGCCCCAGCATTTT. Translated: CASSLSPGRGQPQHF.

This clone appeared a single time. The V gene is TRBV7-8, the J gene TRBJ2-2, with D unresolved. The length of the CDR3 is 13 residues. The V gene's germline CDR1 is SGHVS and CDR2 FQNEAQ. The V end lost 5 bases, the J end lost 3 bases, and 7 bases lay between the germline ends. CDR3 amino acids: CASSPRDTGELFF. The CDR3, as DNA: TGTGCCAGCAGCCCCCGGGACACCGGGGAGCTGTTTTTT.

The V call is TRBV25-1, the J call TRBJ1-2, with D uncertain. From germline, CDR1 is MGHDK and CDR2 SYGVNS. The CDR3 totals 15 residues. Deletions cut 1 base from V and 4 bases from J, with 13 bases between. Written as DNA, the CDR3 is TGTGCCAGCAGTGAATCGGAAGGGAGTGGCTATGGCTACACCTTC. This gives the protein CASSESEGSGYGYTF.